This T cell receptor beta chain was identified during a study of CD8 T cells in ankylosing spondylitis. This clonotype came up a few times. As yet, its antigen is unknown. Quantitative molecular-barcoded 5'-RACE generated the TCR beta libraries. MiXCR was run by TCRdb on the 5' RACE reads, yielding one entry per CDR3 protein. The table records over 30,000 distinct CDR3 sequences, 8% to 13% of them present only once. The study, taken as a whole, reports: What appeared characteristic of ankylosing spondylitis blood was a TCR beta motif of seven to nine highly homologous variants. Significantly higher representation of disease-linked clones was reported for matched ankylosing spondylitis synovial fluid.

Trimming removed 2 bases from V and 6 bases from J, with 13 bases in between. The CDR3 contains 14 residues. Germline values: CDR1 MDHEN, CDR2 SYDVKM. This sequence joins TRBV28 and TRBJ1-1; D remains unclear. This TCR was sampled from a male donor with ankylosing spondylitis. Specimen: synovial fluid, either unsorted or a sorted T cell fraction (not recorded which). In DNA, the CDR3 is TGTGCCAGCAGTTTAAGGCGGTTTAGCTCTGAAGCTTTCTTT. Its protein is CASSLRRFSSEAFF.